Sequencing of this T cell receptor (beta chain) was carried out in a study of human T cells and chemical hapten exposure. Time point denoted: pre-sensitization, week 0. As to treatment: therapeutic diphenylcyclopropenone sensitization with weekly scalp DPC. The V and J ends lost 2 bases and 4 bases, in that order; junction bases with no gene match: 0. Germline V gene lookup returns CDR1 SGDLS and CDR2 YYNGEE. The CDR3 consists of 13 residues. MiXCR, applied by TCRdb to the RACE reads, yields one record per CDR3 protein. The data show tens of thousands of distinct CDR3 sequences, roughly 9.9% seen once.

Sequenced here: whole blood, sampled in connection with sensitization to the hapten diphenylcyclopropenone (DPC). The chain couples TRBV9 to TRBJ1-1, with TRBD1 identical over 9 bases. The receptor comes from a woman in her forties with alopecia areata. Some clones in this sample may be carry-over from other donors' samples. The CDR3 DNA reads TGTGCCAGCAGCGTGACAGGGGGCACTGAAGCTTTCTTT. It translates to CASSVTGGTEAFF.